This TCR beta chain was identified in a study of metastatic and nonmetastatic thyroid tumors. Study background: The comparison covered peripheral blood and tumor or nodule tissue in malignant and benign thyroid patients. Study-wide results and limits: In both blood and tumor samples, TCR beta diversity was reported significantly higher for malignant than benign nodules.

In the authors' methods: Construction of a distant-metastasis classifier for papillary thyroid cancer relied on CDR3 differences across clinicopathological groups. With MiXCR, TCRdb called clones anew from the PCR reads. It is TCRdb's table, rather than the study itself, that gives the V and J calls and clone size. The repertoire holds 29,000 or so clones, with around 4% as singletons. V lost 1 base, J lost 6 bases, and 18 bases lay in between. Per the germline V gene, CDR1 is SEHNR and CDR2 is FQNEAQ (reference sequence). The CDR3 length is 16 residues. Thyroid surgery had not been preceded by any treatment in any patient. About this clone: Its antigen is as yet unknown.

The clonotype was recovered from a female donor with papillary thyroid cancer or a benign thyroid nodule (not recorded which). Some clones in this sample may be carry-over from other donors' samples. The chain uses TRBV7-9 and TRBJ1-2, with D maybe TRBD1 (6 bases). The material sequenced was blood. This CDR3 is CASSLVTGGAGHGYTF. For the CDR3, the DNA is TGTGCCAGCAGCTTAGTTACTGGGGGCGCCGGTCATGGCTACACCTTC.